Below, 18 T cell receptor beta chains from the same sample are listed, as sequenced in a study of cytomegalovirus exposure and HLA in healthy donors. The PCR used 60 Vbeta and 13 Jbeta primers. The table came from immunoSEQ multiplex PCR; TCRdb's copy has only in-frame clones and leaves some out. The sample contains over 150,000 clones, 79% of which appear only once. Sequenced sample: PBMCs. The origin of the receptors is a girl under 18 in good health and CMV-seropositive.

The chain links TRBV5-4 to TRBJ2-7, with a weak D call TRBD2 (6 bases). Deletions cut 4 bases from V and 0 bases from J, with 14 bases between. The CDR3 loop spans 15 amino acids. Germline V lookup: CDR1 SGHNT, CDR2 YYREEE (reference sequence). The CDR3: CASSPVGGPSYEQYF. In DNA, the CDR3 is TGTGCCAGCAGCCCAGTAGGAGGGCCCTCCTACGAGCAGTACTTC.

This clone was detected a few times. The chain is built from TRBV5-1 and TRBJ2-5, with TRBD2 as a possible D gene (5 bases). Trimming took 4 bases from V and 2 from J, leaving 12 bases between them. This CDR3 region has 14 residues. The germline gives CDR1 SGHRS, CDR2 YFSETQ. This chain's CDR3 is CASSPGSGQETQYF. The CDR3 DNA reads TGCGCCAGCAGCCCGGGGTCCGGTCAAGAGACCCAGTACTTC.

This clone has just one count. This chain uses TRBV7-9 with TRBJ2-1, with 9 bases fitting TRBD1. The germline gives CDR1 SEHNR, CDR2 FQNEAQ (reference sequence). V shed 6 bases, J shed 0 bases, and the junction held 3 bases outside the gene matches. The length of the CDR3 is 15 residues. DNA of the CDR3: TGTGCCAGCAGTCCACAGGGGGCCTCCTACAATGAGCAGTTCTTC. This codes for CASSPQGASYNEQFF.

As DNA, the CDR3 is TGTGCCAGCAGGGAAAGGACAGGGTCCAACTATGGCTACACCTTC. Encoded protein: CASRERTGSNYGYTF. This sequence joins TRBV27 and TRBJ1-2, with 8 bases that match TRBD1. The CDR3 contains 15 residues. Germline CDR1 is MNHEY and CDR2 is SMNVEV (reference sequence). Unmatched junction bases numbered 8, after V lost 6 bases and J lost 2 bases.

The chain couples TRBV2 to TRBJ1-1, with TRBD1 identical over 7 bases. Germline values: CDR1 SNHLY, CDR2 FYNNEI. The CDR3 runs 14 residues. The junction had 8 bases not matched to a gene; V was cut back by 5 bases and J by 5 bases. CDR3 bases: TGTGCCAGCAGTCTTGAGGGGGCTAGGACTGAAGCTTTCTTT. Protein: CASSLEGARTEAFF.

This clone was counted only a few times. CDR3 DNA sequence: TGTGCCAGCAGCCTTGGACAGAGCTCCTACGAGCAGTACTTC. Translating it yields CASSLGQSSYEQYF. This chain connects TRBV9 to TRBJ2-7; D might be TRBD1 (6 bases). Trimming cost V 4 bases and J 0 bases, with 11 bases left between them. CDR1 and CDR2 from the germline V gene are SGDLS and YYNGEE. This CDR3 is 14 amino acids long.

V is TRBV7-2 and J is TRBJ2-7; D possibly corresponds to TRBD2 (5 bases). Germline V CDR1 and CDR2: SGHTA, FQGNSA. The ends were cut back, 4 bases at V and 3 bases at J, with 10 bases in the middle. CDR3 length: 13 residues. As DNA, the CDR3 is TGTGCCAGCAGCTCCGGGGTGAGCTACGAGCAGTACTTC. This gives the protein CASSSGVSYEQYF.

This clone has a single count. The chain recombines TRBV7-2 with TRBJ1-2; 9 nucleotides align to TRBD1. The CDR3 has 13 residues. V lost 5 bases and J lost 6; bases outside the gene matches: 4. The germline gives CDR1 SGHTA, CDR2 FQGNSA. CDR3 DNA: TGTGCCAGCAGCCGGGACAGGGTGGATGGCTACACCTTC. This encodes CASSRDRVDGYTF.

This clone was seen a handful of times. The V gene is TRBV7-2, the J gene TRBJ2-3; possibly TRBD1 for D (6 bases). Germline V gives CDR1 SGHTA, CDR2 FQGNSA. This CDR3 is 16 amino acids long. Trimming removed 1 base from V and 6 bases from J, with 17 bases in between. The CDR3, as DNA: TGTGCCAGCAGCTTAGAGGAGTCTAGCCAGGGGGATACGCAGTATTTT. This sequence encodes CASSLEESSQGDTQYF.

The J gene is TRBJ1-6, the V gene TRBV6-1; D is uncertain. From germline, CDR1 is MNHNS and CDR2 SASEGT. This CDR3 has 14 residues. V lost 7 bases, J lost 6 bases, and 13 bases lay in between. The CDR3 is CASKLGRINSPLHF. The CDR3 nucleotides are TGTGCCAGCAAATTGGGCAGGATTAATTCACCCCTCCACTTT.

V gene TRBV7-6 combines with J gene TRBJ1-6; the match to TRBD1 covers 9 bases. The CDR3 totals 16 residues. With V trimmed by 1 base and J by 9 bases, 7 bases remained unmatched. The germline V gene has CDR1 SGHVS and CDR2 FNYEAQ. CDR3 DNA: TGTGCCAGCAGCTTAGACTCCGGGACAGGGAGTTCACCCCTCCACTTT. Translating it yields CASSLDSGTGSSPLHF.

The chain employs TRBV7-6 and TRBJ2-7, with a possible D match to TRBD2 (5 bases). V was clipped by 5 bases and J by 6 bases, with 14 bases between them. Germline values: CDR1 SGHVS, CDR2 FNYEAQ. CDR3 length: 13 residues. CDR3 sequence: CASSPLGVGEQYF. Written as DNA, the CDR3 is TGTGCCAGCAGCCCCCTGGGAGTGGGCGAGCAGTACTTC.

CDR3 protein: CASSPTGPLNYEQYF. DNA of the CDR3: TGTGCCAGCAGCCCTACAGGTCCCTTGAACTACGAGCAGTACTTC. This chain connects TRBV7-2 to TRBJ2-7, with D possibly matching TRBD1 (5 bases). The CDR3 extends over 15 amino acids. V was shortened by 5 bases and J by 3 bases, with 17 bases between the two germline ends. Germline loops: CDR1 SGHTA, CDR2 FQGNSA.

This chain joins TRBV27 and TRBJ2-5; 8 bases match TRBD2. Germline CDR1 and CDR2: MNHEY and SMNVEV (reference sequence). Losses at the gene ends were 2 bases for V and 5 bases for J; bases not matched to a gene: 4. This CDR3 contains 14 residues. CDR3 nucleotides: TGTGCCAGCAGTTTAGGGACTAGTGGGGAGACCCAGTACTTC. Translation: CASSLGTSGETQYF.

The V and J genes are TRBV6-5 and TRBJ1-1; D is uncertain. The CDR3 runs 13 residues. The V gene's germline CDR1 is MNHEY and CDR2 SVGAGI. Trimming removed 0 bases at V and 10 bases at J, with 12 bases between. The CDR3 bases are TGTGCCAGCAGTTACTCGTTCGGGTACGGAGCTTTCTTT. It yields the protein CASSYSFGYGAFF.

The rearrangement uses TRBV19 and TRBJ1-5, with D uncertain. V dropped 3 bases and J dropped 6 bases, with 18 bases sitting between them. Germline loops: CDR1 LNHDA, CDR2 SQIVND (reference sequence). The CDR3 length is 16 residues. CDR3 nucleotide sequence: TGTGCCAGTAGTATTTTCAAAGGGAGTGACACTCAGCCCCAGCATTTT. Protein sequence: CASSIFKGSDTQPQHF.

The chain recombines TRBV5-6 with TRBJ1-2; tentatively, D is TRBD1 (6 bases). This CDR3 region has 17 residues. V was clipped by 0 bases and J by 0 bases, with 15 bases between them. Germline-derived CDR1 and CDR2 are SGHDT and YYEEEE. The CDR3 nucleotides read TGTGCCAGCAGCTTGGCCGCACAGGGCCCCACTAACTATGGCTACACCTTC. This translates into CASSLAAQGPTNYGYTF.

This sequence joins TRBV9 and TRBJ2-1; D is possibly TRBD1 (7 bases). The ends were cut back, 4 bases at V and 7 bases at J, with 15 bases in the middle. The CDR3 contains 14 residues. Germline V lookup: CDR1 SGDLS, CDR2 YYNGEE. This chain's CDR3 is CASSRRGQGNEQFF. The CDR3 coding sequence is TGTGCCAGCAGCCGGAGGGGGCAGGGGAATGAGCAGTTCTTC.